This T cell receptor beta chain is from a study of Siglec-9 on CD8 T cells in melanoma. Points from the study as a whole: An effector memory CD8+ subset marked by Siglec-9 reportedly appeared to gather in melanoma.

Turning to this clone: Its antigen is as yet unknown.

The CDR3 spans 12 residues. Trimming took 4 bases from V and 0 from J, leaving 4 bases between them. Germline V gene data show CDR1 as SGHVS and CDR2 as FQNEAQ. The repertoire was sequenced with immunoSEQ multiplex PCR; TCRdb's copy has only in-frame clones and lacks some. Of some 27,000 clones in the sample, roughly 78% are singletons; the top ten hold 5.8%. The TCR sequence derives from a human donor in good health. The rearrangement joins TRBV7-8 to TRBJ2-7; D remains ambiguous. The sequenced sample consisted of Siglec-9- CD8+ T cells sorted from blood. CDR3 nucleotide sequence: TGTGCCAGCAGCTCAATCTCCTACGAGCAGTACTTC. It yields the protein CASSSISYEQYF. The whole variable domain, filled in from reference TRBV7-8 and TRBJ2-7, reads GAGVSQSPRYKVAKRGQDVALRCDPISGHVSLFWYQQALGQGPEFLTYFQNEAQLDKSGLPSDRFFAERPEGSVSTLKIQRTQQEDSAVYLCASSSISYEQYFGPGTRLTVT.